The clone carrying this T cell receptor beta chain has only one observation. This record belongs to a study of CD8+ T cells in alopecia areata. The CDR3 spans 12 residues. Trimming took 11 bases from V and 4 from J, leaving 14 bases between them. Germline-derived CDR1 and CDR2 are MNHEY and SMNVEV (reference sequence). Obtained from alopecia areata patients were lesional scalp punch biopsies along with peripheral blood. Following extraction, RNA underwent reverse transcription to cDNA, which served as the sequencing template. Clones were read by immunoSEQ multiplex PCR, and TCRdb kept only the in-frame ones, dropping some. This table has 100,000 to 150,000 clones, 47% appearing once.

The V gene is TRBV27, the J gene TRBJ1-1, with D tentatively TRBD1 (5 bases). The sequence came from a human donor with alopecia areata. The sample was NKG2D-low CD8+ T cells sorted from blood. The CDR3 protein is CAVHPGGTEAFF. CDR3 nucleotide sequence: TGTGCCGTTCACCCGGGGGGCACTGAAGCTTTCTTT.